Presented here are 6 T cell receptor beta chains from one specimen sequenced in a study of T cell responses to AZD1222 COVID-19 vaccine. TCRdb keeps only in-frame clones here, not all; method: immunoSEQ multiplex PCR. Of 93,000 or so clones listed, 91% are singletons. The sample was peripheral blood, taken on day 0 of AZD1222 vaccination. These receptors all stem from an adult in good health.

This clone was counted only a few times. This chain links TRBV5-5 with TRBJ2-2; the D is unclear. This CDR3 contains 14 residues. Germline lookup yields CDR1 SGHKS and CDR2 YYEKEE (reference sequence). V lost 4 bases to trimming and J lost 3 bases, with 10 bases between them. The CDR3 spells CASSRVSDTGELFF. The CDR3 region has the DNA TGTGCCAGCAGCCGGGTCTCGGACACCGGGGAGCTGTTTTTT.

The rearrangement uses TRBV7-3 and TRBJ2-6, with D perhaps matching TRBD1 or TRBD2 (5 bases each). The CDR3 has 19 amino acids. The germline gives CDR1 SGHTA, CDR2 FQGTGA. The ends were cut back, 1 base at V and 0 bases at J, with 16 bases in the middle. The CDR3 reads CASSLRKGRLSSGANVLTF. The CDR3, as DNA: TGTGCCAGCAGCTTAAGGAAGGGACGGTTGAGCTCTGGGGCCAACGTCCTGACTTTC.

This chain links TRBV7-2 with TRBJ1-3, with D possibly TRBD1 on 5 matching bases. Trimming left V 2 bases short and J 4 bases short, with 9 bases between. Germline lookup yields CDR1 SGHTA and CDR2 FQGNSA. The CDR3 runs to 14 residues. In nucleotides, the CDR3 is TGTGCCAGCAGCTTACAGGGCGCCGGAAACACCATATATTTT. This translates into CASSLQGAGNTIYF.

The V call is TRBV28, the J call TRBJ1-5; TRBD1 is a possible D gene (5 bases). Trimming cost V 4 bases and J 10 bases, with 23 bases left between them. Per germline, CDR1 MDHEN and CDR2 SYDVKM. The CDR3 is 16 residues long. CDR3 sequence reads: CASSYPDSRPLSPQHF. The DNA of the CDR3 is TGTGCCAGCAGTTACCCCGACAGTCGCCCCCTGAGTCCCCAGCATTTT.

The rearrangement uses TRBV7-9 and TRBJ2-3, with 7 bases aligning to TRBD1. Germline V gene lookup returns CDR1 SEHNR and CDR2 FQNEAQ (reference sequence). The CDR3 runs 16 residues. Trimming removed 2 bases from V and 2 bases from J; junction bases left unmatched: 7. The CDR3 loop reads CASSLNTGALTDTQYF. DNA of the CDR3: TGTGCCAGCAGCTTAAACACAGGGGCCCTCACAGATACGCAGTATTTT. Combining the CDR3 with reference TRBV7-9 and TRBJ2-3 gives the whole variable domain DTGVSQNPRHKITKRGQNVTFRCDPISEHNRLYWYRQTLGQGPEFLTYFQNEAQLEKSRLLSDRFSAERPKGSFSTLEIQRTEQGDSAMYLCASSLNTGALTDTQYFGPGTRLTVL.

DNA of the CDR3: TGTGCCAGCAGTTTACGGGGGACAGGGTCCTACGAGCAGTACTTC. It specifies CASSLRGTGSYEQYF. The V gene is TRBV28, the J gene TRBJ2-7; 9 positions agree with TRBD1. The CDR3 covers 15 residues. Germline CDR1 is MDHEN and CDR2 is SYDVKM. The V segment lost 2 bases and the J segment 1 base; nucleotides outside the gene matches: 3.